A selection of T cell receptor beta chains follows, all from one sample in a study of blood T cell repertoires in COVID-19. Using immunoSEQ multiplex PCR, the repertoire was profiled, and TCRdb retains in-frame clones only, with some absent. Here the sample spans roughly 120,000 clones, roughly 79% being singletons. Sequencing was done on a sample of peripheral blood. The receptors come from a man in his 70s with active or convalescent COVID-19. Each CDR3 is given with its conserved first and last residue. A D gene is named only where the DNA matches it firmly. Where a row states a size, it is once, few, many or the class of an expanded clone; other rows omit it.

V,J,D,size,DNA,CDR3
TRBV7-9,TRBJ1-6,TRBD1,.,TGTGCCAGCAGACTCGGGACAGAAAATTCACCCCTCCACTTT,CASRLGTENSPLHF
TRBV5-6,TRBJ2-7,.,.,TGTGCCAGCGGTAGGAGTTCCAGCTCCTACGAGCAGTACTTC,CASGRSSSSYEQYF
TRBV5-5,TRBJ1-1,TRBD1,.,TGTGCCAGCAGCCTGGAGACAGGGGGGATGCTGAACACTGAAGCTTTCTTT,CASSLETGGMLNTEAFF
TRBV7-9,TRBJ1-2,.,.,TGTGCCAGCAGCCGACCGGACAGACCTCGCTATGGCTACACCTTC,CASSRPDRPRYGYTF
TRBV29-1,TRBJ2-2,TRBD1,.,TGCAGCGTTGAAGAGGCCGGGACAGGGGGAACCGGGGAGCTGTTTTTT,CSVEEAGTGGTGELFF
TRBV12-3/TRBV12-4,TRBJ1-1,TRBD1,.,TGTGCCAGCAGTTCGACAGGGTACACTGAAGCTTTCTTT,CASSSTGYTEAFF
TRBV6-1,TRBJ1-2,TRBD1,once,TGTGCCAGCAGTGAATATAGCAGGGGGTCTTTTGGCTACACCTTC,CASSEYSRGSFGYTF
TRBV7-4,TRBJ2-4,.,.,TGTGCCAGCAGCTTAGGCGACAGGGCCAAAAACATTCAGTACTTC,CASSLGDRAKNIQYF
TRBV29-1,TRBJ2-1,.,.,TGCAGCGCCCAAAGAGGACAGAATGCTTACAATGAGCAGTTCTTC,CSAQRGQNAYNEQFF
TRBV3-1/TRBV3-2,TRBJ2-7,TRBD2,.,TGTGCCAGCAGCTGGGGACCTCTGGGGGGGGACGACGAGCAGTACTTC,CASSWGPLGGDDEQYF
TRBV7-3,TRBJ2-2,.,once,TGTGCCAGCAGCTACGACGACCTTCGGGGAACCGGGGAGCTGTTTTTT,CASSYDDLRGTGELFF
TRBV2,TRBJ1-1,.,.,TGTGCCAGCACCGCGACAGGAAAGAACACTGAAGCTTTCTTT,CASTATGKNTEAFF
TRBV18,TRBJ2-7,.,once,TGTGCCAGCTCACCCTCCTCGACAGGCACACTCTACGAGCAGTACTTC,CASSPSSTGTLYEQYF
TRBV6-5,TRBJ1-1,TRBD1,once,TGTGCCAGCAGGCGACAGGGGACCACTGAAGCTTTCTTT,CASRRQGTTEAFF
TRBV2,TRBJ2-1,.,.,TGTGCCAGCAGGGCTGACACCCGGGGGGAGCAGTTCTTC,CASRADTRGEQFF
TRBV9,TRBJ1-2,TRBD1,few,TGTGCCAGCAGCCCGACTGGGACAGGGGGCGGAGGCTACACCTTC,CASSPTGTGGGGYTF
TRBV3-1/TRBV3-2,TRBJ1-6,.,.,TGTGCCAGCAGCCAACCTACAGGGATTAATTCACCCCTCCACTTT,CASSQPTGINSPLHF
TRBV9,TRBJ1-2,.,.,TGTGCCAGCAGCTTTAGGGGTCAAAACTATGGCTACACCTTC,CASSFRGQNYGYTF
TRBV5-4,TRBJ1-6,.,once,TGTGCCAGCAGCTTGGACAGATATAATTCACCCCTCCACTTT,CASSLDRYNSPLHF
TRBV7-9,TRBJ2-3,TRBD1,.,TGTGCCAGCAGCCGACAGGGGGAAAACACAGATACGCAGTATTTT,CASSRQGENTDTQYF
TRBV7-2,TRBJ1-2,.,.,TGTGCCAGCAGCTTACCCGTGGAGGGTGATGGCTACACCTTC,CASSLPVEGDGYTF
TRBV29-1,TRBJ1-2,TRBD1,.,TGCAGCGAGCTTAGCTTGGGACAGGGGGATGGCTACACCTTC,CSELSLGQGDGYTF
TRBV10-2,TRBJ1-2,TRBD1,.,TGCGCCAGCAGAATACAGGGGAACTATGGCTACACCTTC,CASRIQGNYGYTF
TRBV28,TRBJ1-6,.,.,TGTGCCAGCAGTCGGACACCTAATTCACCCCTCCACTTT,CASSRTPNSPLHF
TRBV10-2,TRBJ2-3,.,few,TGCGCCAGCAAGGAGTCACCAGTTAGCACAGATACGCAGTATTTT,CASKESPVSTDTQYF
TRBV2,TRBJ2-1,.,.,TGTGCCAGCAGGGGGCGGAGAAGCAATGAGCAGTTCTTC,CASRGRRSNEQFF
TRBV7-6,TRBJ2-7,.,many,TGTGCCAGCAGCCCCCCGTCGGCCTACGAGCAGTACTTC,CASSPPSAYEQYF
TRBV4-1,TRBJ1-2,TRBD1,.,TGCGCCAGCAGCCCTAGACAGGGTCTAGACTATGGCTACACCTTC,CASSPRQGLDYGYTF
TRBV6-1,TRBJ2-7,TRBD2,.,TGTGCCAGCAGTGAAGGACTAGCGTGGGAGCAGTACTTC,CASSEGLAWEQYF
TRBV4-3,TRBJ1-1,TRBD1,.,TGCGCCAGCAGCCGTTGGACAGGGGGCTCAAACACTGAAGCTTTCTTT,CASSRWTGGSNTEAFF
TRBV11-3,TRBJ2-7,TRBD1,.,TGTGCCAGCAGCTTACCGGACAGGGGGTACGAGCAGTACTTC,CASSLPDRGYEQYF
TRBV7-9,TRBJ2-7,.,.,TGTGCCAGCAGCTTAAGGGGCATACCGACCTACGAGCAGTACTTC,CASSLRGIPTYEQYF
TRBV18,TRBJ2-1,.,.,TGTGCCAGCTCACCGGGCACGACGGGGAACCTCAATGAGCAGTTCTTC,CASSPGTTGNLNEQFF
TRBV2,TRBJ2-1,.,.,TGTGCCAGCAGTGAGGTAGCGGCCAATGAGCAGTTCTTC,CASSEVAANEQFF
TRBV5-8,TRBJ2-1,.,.,TGTGCCAGTGGAAAACCCGGGACAAACTACAATGAGCAGTTCTTC,CASGKPGTNYNEQFF
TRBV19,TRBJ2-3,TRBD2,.,TGTGCCAGTAGTCCGATGACTAGCGGGAAGGGAGATACGCAGTATTTT,CASSPMTSGKGDTQYF
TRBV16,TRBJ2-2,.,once,TGTGCCAGCAGCCTTAGCGCCGGCGTAAGCACCGGGGAGCTGTTTTTT,CASSLSAGVSTGELFF
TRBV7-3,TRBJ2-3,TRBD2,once,TGTGCCAGCAGCCCTGGACTAGCGGGGGCCTCCCAATCCACAGATACGCAGTATTTT,CASSPGLAGASQSTDTQYF
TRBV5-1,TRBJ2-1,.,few,TGCGCCAGCAGCTTGAAGGGGAATGAGCAGTTCTTC,CASSLKGNEQFF